This T cell receptor (beta chain) originates from a study of beta chain features in type 1 diabetes (dated by TCRdb to 2017 to 2018). In terms of the full investigation: No differences in mean age, gender distribution, total cell number or subset yield were found between patients and healthy donors. A total of roughly 99,000,000 sorted cells were examined across all samples, and the number of cells per subset was strongly correlated with RNA yield. The study compared the TCRB repertoires of sorted circulating CD4+ T cell subsets in recently diagnosed type 1 diabetes patients with those in matched healthy donors. Regulatory and stem cell-like memory subsets were obtained from only 8 patients and about 8 healthy donors, while naive and central memory subsets were obtained from all 28 donors. On the study overall, not on this receptor specifically: In all four CD4+ subsets, TCRB CDR3 length was moderately but significantly shorter in type 1 diabetes patients. At VDJ recombination sites, type 1 diabetes patients had fewer insertions and more deleted nucleotides, which implies abnormalities in thymic rearrangement. The naive, central memory and regulatory TCRB repertoires appeared to resemble one another more closely among patients than among healthy donors. Sequencing cDNA rather than genomic DNA could over-represent highly expressing activated cells, although activation and CD3 levels did not differ between groups. PCR might favor shorter templates, but patient and control samples were amplified and corrected together, so any skew would affect both groups equally. Because the HLA sub-analyses included only small numbers of individuals, any influence of HLA type on TCRB rearrangement was left unresolved.

With regard to this clone: What antigen it recognizes has not been identified. The input lacks base qualities; no much larger clone sits a single base away.

V sheds 2 bases and J sheds 5 bases, leaving 12 bases between their ends. The CDR3 spans 14 residues, from the cysteine through the phenylalanine. CDR3 DNA only is kept here, 42 bases in frame from base 1. The germline V gene yields KGHSH for CDR1 and LQKENI for CDR2. Each donor gave one peripheral blood draw, approximately 100 mL on average, collected into heparinised tubes. A BD FACSAria II was used to sort naive, central memory, regulatory and stem cell-like memory CD4+ T cells with a panel that included CD45RO, CCR7, CD25, CD127, CD95 and CD27. A purity above 95% was achieved for all sorted populations. PBMCs were isolated right away by Lymphoprep density gradient centrifugation and were stained directly, without culture. Samples were stained and sorted in pairs, with one healthy donor and one patient per experiment, so that batch effects were minimized. All of the isolated RNA was reverse transcribed with the High Capacity cDNA Reverse Transcription Kit, so expressed TCRB transcripts were sequenced. Deep immunoSEQ sequencing was applied to naive, central memory and regulatory T cell samples, giving an average of around 3.8 million total reads per sample. After sorted cells were lysed in RLT buffer, RNA was extracted with DNase-treated RNeasy Micro or Mini kits, with the choice depending on cell number. To prevent cross-contamination, every cell subset was processed on its own, while patient and healthy donor samples were processed together. The immunoSEQ multiplex PCR was used to amplify TCRB sequences from cDNA, generating 87-bp fragments that spanned the CDR3 region. Sequencing of the amplicons was performed on the Illumina HiSeq platform. For the original study's pipeline: Synthetic template baselines were used to correct PCR bias computationally, reads within Hamming distance 2 were collapsed together, and singletons that could not be merged were discarded. Reads were aligned to IMGT to assign V, D and J genes, CDR3 length, and insertions or deletions at six rearrangement sites. Clonotype counts were normalized to sorted cell number within each subset before computing true diversity and Gini coefficients with the tcR R package. The overlap coefficient, calculated on TCRB nucleotide sequences, was used to quantify repertoire sharing. TCRdb retrieved this table from immuneACCESS and kept in-frame rearrangements only. Not all clones are present; in checked studies, unresolved V genes account for under half, and no reason is known for the remainder. V and J calls plus clone size are reproduced from that table; the DNA served to infer D and trimming. The sample table contains 130,000 or so clones; only one count was recorded for around a tenth of them. About 0.6% of the sample belongs to the ten largest clones.

The clonotype comes from a woman aged 40 to 50 in good health. The rearrangement joined TRBV18 to TRBJ1-2, with the D gene uncertain. Source material: central memory CD4+ T cells from blood. The CDR3 corresponds to CASSPSLQSYGYTF. The sequenced DNA: TGTGCCAGCTCACCATCCCTCCAGTCATATGGCTACACCTTC.